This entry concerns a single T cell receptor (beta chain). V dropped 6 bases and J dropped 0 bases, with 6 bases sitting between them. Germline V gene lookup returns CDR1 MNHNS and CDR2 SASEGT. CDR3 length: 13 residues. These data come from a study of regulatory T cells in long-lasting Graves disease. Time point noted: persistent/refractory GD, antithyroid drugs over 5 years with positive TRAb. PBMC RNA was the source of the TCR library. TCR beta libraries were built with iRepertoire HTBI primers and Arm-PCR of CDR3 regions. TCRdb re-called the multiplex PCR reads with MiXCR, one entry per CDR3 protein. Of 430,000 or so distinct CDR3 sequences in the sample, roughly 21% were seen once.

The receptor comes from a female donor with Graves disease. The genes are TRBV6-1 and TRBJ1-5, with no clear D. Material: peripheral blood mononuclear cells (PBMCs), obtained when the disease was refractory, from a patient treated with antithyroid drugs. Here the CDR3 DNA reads TGTGCCAGCAGCCCAAATAGCAATCAGCCCCAGCATTTT. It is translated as CASSPNSNQPQHF.